This TCR beta chain was observed in a study of radiation and T cells in renal cell carcinoma. The wider study: Nephrectomy followed 15 Gy stereotactic body radiation by 4 weeks.

Sequencing used immunoSEQ multiplex PCR; TCRdb keeps in-frame clones, though not all of them. The sample has roughly 120,000 clones, roughly 80% seen once. The time point was: baseline pretreatment blood. The treatment here: 15 Gy SBRT to primary tumor, nephrectomy 4 weeks later. This CDR3 region has 14 residues. Trimming removed 2 bases from V and 1 base from J, with 6 bases in between. Germline CDR1 reads SGHRS; CDR2 reads YFSETQ. This chain uses TRBV5-1 with TRBJ2-2; no reliable D call. This receptor was identified in a woman aged 55-69 years with renal cell carcinoma. The material sequenced was blood, taken from a patient whose treatment included radiotherapy and nephrectomy. Written as DNA, the CDR3 is TGCGCCAGCAGCTTAGCAGTGAACACCGGGGAGCTGTTTTTT. This translates into CASSLAVNTGELFF.